Sequencing of this TCR beta chain was carried out in a study of T cell changes during pregnancy in multiple sclerosis. Profiling relied on immunoSEQ multiplex PCR, and the TCRdb table lists in-frame clones only, not all of them. The data hold tens of thousands of clones, with over 80% observed a single time. After removal of 4 bases from V and 6 bases from J, the junction contained 9 bases not matched to a gene. Germline CDR1 and CDR2: SGHRS and YFSETQ. The CDR3 runs 14 residues. The source is a female donor with multiple sclerosis, enrolled in a pregnancy study. The chain couples TRBV5-1 to TRBJ2-7; 8 positions match TRBD2. The sample here was peripheral blood, taken after pregnancy. The CDR3: CASSTLIAGSEQYF. The CDR3 DNA reads TGCGCCAGCAGCACACTAATAGCGGGGTCCGAGCAGTACTTC.